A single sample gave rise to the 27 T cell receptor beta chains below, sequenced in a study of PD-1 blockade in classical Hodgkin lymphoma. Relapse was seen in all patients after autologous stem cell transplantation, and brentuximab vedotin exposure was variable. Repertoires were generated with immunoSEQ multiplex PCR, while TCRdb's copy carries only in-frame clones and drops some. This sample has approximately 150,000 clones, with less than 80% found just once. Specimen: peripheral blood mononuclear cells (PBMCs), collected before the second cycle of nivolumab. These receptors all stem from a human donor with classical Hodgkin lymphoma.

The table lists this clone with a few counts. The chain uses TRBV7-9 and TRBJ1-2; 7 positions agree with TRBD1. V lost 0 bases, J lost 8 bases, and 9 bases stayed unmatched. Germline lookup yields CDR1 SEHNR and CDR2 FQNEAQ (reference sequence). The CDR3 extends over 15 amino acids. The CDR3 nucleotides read TGTGCCAGCAGCTTAGCTGGCAGGGGGTATCGAGGCTACACCTTC. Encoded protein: CASSLAGRGYRGYTF.

DNA of the CDR3: TGTGCCAGCAGTTGGTTCAATGAGCAGTTCTTC. Amino acid sequence: CASSWFNEQFF. This chain joins TRBV28 and TRBJ2-1, with D unclear. There are 11 residues in the CDR3. CDR1 is MDHEN, CDR2 SYDVKM, per germline. V lost 4 bases and J lost 6, with 4 bases in between.

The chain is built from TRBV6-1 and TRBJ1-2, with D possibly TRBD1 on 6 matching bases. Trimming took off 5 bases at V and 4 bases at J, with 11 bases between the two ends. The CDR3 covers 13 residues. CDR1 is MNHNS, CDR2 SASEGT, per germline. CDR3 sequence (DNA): TGTGCCAGCAGTTCCCGGACAGTCTATGGCTACACCTTC. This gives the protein CASSSRTVYGYTF.

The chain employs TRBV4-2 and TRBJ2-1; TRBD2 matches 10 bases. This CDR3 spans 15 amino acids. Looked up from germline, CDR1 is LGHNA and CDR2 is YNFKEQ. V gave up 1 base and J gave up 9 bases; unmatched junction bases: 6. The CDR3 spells CASSQGLAGVVEQFF. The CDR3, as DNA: TGTGCCAGCAGCCAAGGGCTAGCGGGAGTAGTTGAGCAGTTCTTC.

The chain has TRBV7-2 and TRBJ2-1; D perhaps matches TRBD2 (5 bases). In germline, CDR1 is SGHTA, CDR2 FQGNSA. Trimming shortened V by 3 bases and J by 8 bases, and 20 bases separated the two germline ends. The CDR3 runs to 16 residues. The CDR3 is CASSFRLPGGIHEQFF. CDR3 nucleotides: TGTGCCAGCAGCTTTAGGCTCCCCGGAGGAATACATGAGCAGTTCTTC.

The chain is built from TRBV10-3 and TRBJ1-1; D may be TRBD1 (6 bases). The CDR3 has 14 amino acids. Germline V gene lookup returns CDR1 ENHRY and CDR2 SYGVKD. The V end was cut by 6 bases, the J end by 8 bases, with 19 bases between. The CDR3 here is CAIRLGEGTLEAFF. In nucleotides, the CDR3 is TGTGCCATCAGACTTGGTGAGGGGACATTAGAAGCTTTCTTT.

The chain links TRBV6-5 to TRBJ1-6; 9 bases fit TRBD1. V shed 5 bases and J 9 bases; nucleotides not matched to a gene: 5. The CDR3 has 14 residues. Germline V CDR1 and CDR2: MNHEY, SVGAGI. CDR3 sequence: CASSRGQGGSPLHF. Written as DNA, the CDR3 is TGTGCCAGCAGTAGGGGACAGGGAGGTTCACCCCTCCACTTT.

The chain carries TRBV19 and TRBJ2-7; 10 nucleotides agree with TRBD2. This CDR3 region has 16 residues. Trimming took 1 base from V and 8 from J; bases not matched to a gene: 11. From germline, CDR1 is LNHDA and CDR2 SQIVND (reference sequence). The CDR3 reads CASSIVQSGTSAQQYF. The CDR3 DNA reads TGTGCCAGTAGTATAGTCCAATCCGGGACTAGCGCCCAGCAGTACTTC. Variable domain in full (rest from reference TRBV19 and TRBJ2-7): DGGITQSPKYLFRKEGQNVTLSCEQNLNHDAMYWYRQDPGQGLRLIYYSQIVNDFQKGDIAEGYSVSREKKESFPLTVTSAQKNPTAFYLCASSIVQSGTSAQQYFGPGTRLTVT.

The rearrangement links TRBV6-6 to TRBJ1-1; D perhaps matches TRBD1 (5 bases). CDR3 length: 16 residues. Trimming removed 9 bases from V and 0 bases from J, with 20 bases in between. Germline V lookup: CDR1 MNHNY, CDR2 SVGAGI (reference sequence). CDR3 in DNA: TGTGCCAGTTCTCATACCTTAGGGACGGTGAACACTGAAGCTTTCTTT. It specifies CASSHTLGTVNTEAFF.

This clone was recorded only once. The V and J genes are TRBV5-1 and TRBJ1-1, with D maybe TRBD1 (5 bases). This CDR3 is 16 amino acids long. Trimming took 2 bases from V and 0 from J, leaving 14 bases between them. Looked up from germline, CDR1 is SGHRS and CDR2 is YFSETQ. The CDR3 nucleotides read TGCGCCAGCAGCTTCCACCCAACAGGCTTGAACACTGAAGCTTTCTTT. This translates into CASSFHPTGLNTEAFF.

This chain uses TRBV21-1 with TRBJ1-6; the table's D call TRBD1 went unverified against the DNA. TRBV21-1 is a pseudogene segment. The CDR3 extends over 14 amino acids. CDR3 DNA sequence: TGTGCCAGCAGCAAACGAAGCAGGGAAAAACCCCTCCACTTT. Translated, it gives CASSKRSREKPLHF.

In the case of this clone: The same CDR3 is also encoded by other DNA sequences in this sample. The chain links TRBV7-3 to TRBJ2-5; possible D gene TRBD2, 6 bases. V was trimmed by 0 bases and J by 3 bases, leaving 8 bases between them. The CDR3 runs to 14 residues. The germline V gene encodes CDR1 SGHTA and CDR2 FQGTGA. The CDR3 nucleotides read TGTGCCAGCAGCTTAACCGGGGGTAAAGAGACCCAGTACTTC. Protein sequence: CASSLTGGKETQYF.

This CDR3 reads CASSVASGSWPGELFF. The CDR3 DNA sequence: TGTGCCAGCAGCGTAGCTAGCGGGAGCTGGCCCGGGGAGCTGTTTTTT. V is TRBV9 and J is TRBJ2-2, with 10 nucleotides matching TRBD2. The CDR3 is 16 residues long. Germline CDR1 is SGDLS and CDR2 is YYNGEE. J lost 6 bases, V lost 0 bases, and 5 bases had no gene match.

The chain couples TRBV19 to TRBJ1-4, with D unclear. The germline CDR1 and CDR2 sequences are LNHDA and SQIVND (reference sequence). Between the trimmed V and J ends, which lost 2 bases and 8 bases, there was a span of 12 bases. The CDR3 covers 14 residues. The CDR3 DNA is TGTGCCAGTAGTATACTTCGGCCCGAGGAAAAACTGTTTTTT. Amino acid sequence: CASSILRPEEKLFF. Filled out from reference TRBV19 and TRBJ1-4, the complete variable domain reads DGGITQSPKYLFRKEGQNVTLSCEQNLNHDAMYWYRQDPGQGLRLIYYSQIVNDFQKGDIAEGYSVSREKKESFPLTVTSAQKNPTAFYLCASSILRPEEKLFFGSGTQLSVL.

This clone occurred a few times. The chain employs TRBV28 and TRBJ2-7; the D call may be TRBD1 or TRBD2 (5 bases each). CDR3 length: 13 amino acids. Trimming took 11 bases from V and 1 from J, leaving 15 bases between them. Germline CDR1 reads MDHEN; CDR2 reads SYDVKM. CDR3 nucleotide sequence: TGTGCCGTTGGCAGGGACGGGTCCTACGAGCAGTACTTC. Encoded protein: CAVGRDGSYEQYF.

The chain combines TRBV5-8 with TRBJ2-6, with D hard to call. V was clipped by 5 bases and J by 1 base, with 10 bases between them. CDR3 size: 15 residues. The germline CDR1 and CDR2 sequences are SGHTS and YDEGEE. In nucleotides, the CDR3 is TGTGCCAGCAGTAGGGTATTATCTGGGGCCAACGTCCTGACTTTC. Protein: CASSRVLSGANVLTF.

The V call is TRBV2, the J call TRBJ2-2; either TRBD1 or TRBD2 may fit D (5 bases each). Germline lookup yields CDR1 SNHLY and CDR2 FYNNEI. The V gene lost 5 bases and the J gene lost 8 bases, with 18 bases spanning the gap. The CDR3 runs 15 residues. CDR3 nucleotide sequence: TGTGCCAGCAGTCTTCGGGGCCCCGATTCAGGGGAGCTGTTTTTT. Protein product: CASSLRGPDSGELFF.

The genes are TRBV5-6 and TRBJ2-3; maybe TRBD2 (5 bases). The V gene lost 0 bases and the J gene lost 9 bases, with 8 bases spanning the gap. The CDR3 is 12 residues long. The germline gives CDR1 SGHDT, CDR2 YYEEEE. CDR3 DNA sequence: TGTGCCAGCAGCTTGGAGGAGGTCACGCAGTATTTT. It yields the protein CASSLEEVTQYF.

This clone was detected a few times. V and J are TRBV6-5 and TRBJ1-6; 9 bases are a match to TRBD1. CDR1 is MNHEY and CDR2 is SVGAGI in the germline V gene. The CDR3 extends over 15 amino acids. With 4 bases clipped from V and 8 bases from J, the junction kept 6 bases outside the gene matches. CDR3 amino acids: CASSLSTGGDSPLHF. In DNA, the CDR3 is TGTGCCAGCAGTTTGTCGACAGGGGGGGATTCACCCCTCCACTTT.

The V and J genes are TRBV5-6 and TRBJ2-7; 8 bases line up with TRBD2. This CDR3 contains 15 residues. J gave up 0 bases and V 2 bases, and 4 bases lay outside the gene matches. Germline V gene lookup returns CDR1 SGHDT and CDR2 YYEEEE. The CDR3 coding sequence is TGTGCCAGCAGCTTAGTCGGGACTAGCTCCTACGAGCAGTACTTC. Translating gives CASSLVGTSSYEQYF.

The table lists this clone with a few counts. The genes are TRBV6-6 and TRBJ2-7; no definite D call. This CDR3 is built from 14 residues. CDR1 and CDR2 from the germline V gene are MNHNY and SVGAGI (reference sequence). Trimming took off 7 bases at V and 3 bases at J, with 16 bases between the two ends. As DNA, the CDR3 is TGTGCCAGCATCGACTCGAATGCCCTCTACGAGCAGTACTTC. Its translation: CASIDSNALYEQYF.

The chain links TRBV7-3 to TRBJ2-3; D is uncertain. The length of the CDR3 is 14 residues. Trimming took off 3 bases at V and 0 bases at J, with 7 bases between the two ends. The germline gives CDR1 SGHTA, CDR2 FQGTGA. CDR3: CASSLSPSTDTQYF. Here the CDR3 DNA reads TGTGCCAGCAGCTTGAGCCCGAGCACAGATACGCAGTATTTT.

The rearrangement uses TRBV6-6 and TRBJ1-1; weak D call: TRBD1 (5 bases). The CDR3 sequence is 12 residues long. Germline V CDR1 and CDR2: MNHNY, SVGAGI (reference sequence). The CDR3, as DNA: TGTGCTATCTTGGGGGGGAACACTGAAGCTTTCTTT. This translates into CAILGGNTEAFF.

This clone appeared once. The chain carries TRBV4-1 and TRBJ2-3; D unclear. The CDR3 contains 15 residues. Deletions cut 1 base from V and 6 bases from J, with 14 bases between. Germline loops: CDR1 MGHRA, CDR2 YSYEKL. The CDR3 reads CASSQVGVRGDTQYF. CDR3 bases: TGCGCCAGCAGCCAAGTTGGTGTTCGTGGGGATACGCAGTATTTT.

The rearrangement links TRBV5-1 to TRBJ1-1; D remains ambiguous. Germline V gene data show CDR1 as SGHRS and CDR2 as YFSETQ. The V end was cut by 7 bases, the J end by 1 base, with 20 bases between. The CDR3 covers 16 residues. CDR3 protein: CASGSSSKKPNTEAFF. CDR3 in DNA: TGCGCCAGCGGCTCTTCTTCTAAAAAGCCGAACACTGAAGCTTTCTTT.

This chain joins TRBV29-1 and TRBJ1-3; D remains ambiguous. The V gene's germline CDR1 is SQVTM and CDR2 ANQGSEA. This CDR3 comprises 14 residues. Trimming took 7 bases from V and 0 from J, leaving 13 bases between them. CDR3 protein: CSGKDTSSGNTIYF. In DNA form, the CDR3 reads TGCAGCGGTAAAGACACGAGCTCTGGAAACACCATATATTTT.

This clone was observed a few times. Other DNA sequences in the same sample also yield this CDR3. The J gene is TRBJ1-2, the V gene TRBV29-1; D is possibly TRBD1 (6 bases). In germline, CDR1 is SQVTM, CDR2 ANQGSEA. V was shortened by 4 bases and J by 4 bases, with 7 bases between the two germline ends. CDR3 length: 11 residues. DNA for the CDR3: TGCAGCGTTGGGACAGTCTATGGCTACACCTTC. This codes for CSVGTVYGYTF.